Presented here are 30 T cell receptor beta chains from one specimen sequenced in a study of blood T cell repertoires in COVID-19. Data came from immunoSEQ multiplex PCR; TCRdb stores just in-frame clones and leaves some out. The sample lists about 460,000 clones; 75% to 90% were seen once. What was sequenced was PBMCs or T cells enriched from blood (not recorded which). Every receptor here comes from a woman aged 55-70 years who had recovered from COVID-19.

This clone appeared once. The chain has TRBV28 and TRBJ1-5; no clear D gene. Germline V gene sequence: CDR1 MDHEN, CDR2 SYDVKM. This CDR3 region has 12 residues. V was pared by 5 bases and J by 4 bases, with 6 bases between. As DNA, the CDR3 is TGTGCCAGCAGTAAACAGAATCAGCCCCAGCATTTT. This gives the protein CASSKQNQPQHF.

The chain is built from TRBV18 and TRBJ1-4; weak D call: TRBD1 (5 bases). CDR1 KGHSH and CDR2 LQKENI come from the germline V gene. Trimming removed 2 bases from V and 8 bases from J, with 30 bases in between. There are 20 residues in the CDR3. The CDR3 coding sequence is TGTGCCAGCTCACCAGGCTTCCCCGCAGGGATGGGATCAAAGGTCGAAAAACTGTTTTTT. It codes for CASSPGFPAGMGSKVEKLFF.

This clone is a singleton in its sample. V usage is TRBV10-3 and J usage is TRBJ2-7; no clear D gene. The CDR3 loop spans 13 amino acids. Trimming shortened V by 1 base and J by 3 bases, and 7 bases separated the two germline ends. Per the germline V gene, CDR1 is ENHRY and CDR2 is SYGVKD. CDR3 coding DNA: TGTGCCATCAGTGAGTATCCGTACTACGAGCAGTACGTC. Protein: CAISEYPYYEQYV.

The J gene is TRBJ2-2, the V gene TRBV5-1, with D uncertain. Germline V gene lookup returns CDR1 SGHRS and CDR2 YFSETQ. Deletions cut 4 bases from V and 5 bases from J, with 9 bases between. The CDR3 is 13 amino acids. The CDR3 coding sequence is TGCGCCAGCAGCGTGCCGGGTACCGGGGAGCTGTTTTTT. Translated: CASSVPGTGELFF.

This chain uses TRBV5-1 with TRBJ2-7; D is perhaps TRBD2 (6 bases). The germline CDR1 and CDR2 sequences are SGHRS and YFSETQ. V gave up 6 bases and J gave up 1 base, with 20 bases separating them. This CDR3 has 16 amino acids. CDR3 nucleotide sequence: TGCGCCAGCAACTCGGGTATGGGGGGAAATTCCTACGAGCAGTACTTC. Translation gives CASNSGMGGNSYEQYF.

The chain uses TRBV13 and TRBJ1-4; 8 bases fit TRBD1. Germline V gene data show CDR1 as PRHDT and CDR2 as FYEKMQ (reference sequence). With V trimmed by 8 bases and J by 8 bases, 7 bases remained unmatched. The CDR3 spans 13 residues. The CDR3 coding sequence is TGTGCCAGCCAGGACAGGGCGGGGGAAAAACTGTTTTTT. Its translation is CASQDRAGEKLFF.

The gene calls are TRBV10-3 and TRBJ2-3, with 8 bases identical to TRBD1. The CDR3 totals 14 residues. J gave up 4 bases and V 3 bases, and 3 bases lay outside the gene matches. Germline CDR1 is ENHRY and CDR2 is SYGVKD. In DNA, the CDR3 is TGTGCCATCAGTGACCTACAGGGGGCAGATACGCAGTATTTT. Encoded protein: CAISDLQGADTQYF.

The V gene is TRBV7-2, the J gene TRBJ2-2, with a weak D call TRBD1 (6 bases). The CDR3 sequence is 14 residues long. Looked up from germline, CDR1 is SGHTA and CDR2 is FQGNSA. Trimming removed 2 bases at V and 7 bases at J, with 11 bases between. CDR3 nucleotides: TGTGCCAGCAGCTTATCTAGGGGGAACGGGGAGCTGTTTTTT. Its translation is CASSLSRGNGELFF.

The chain employs TRBV2 and TRBJ2-2, with TRBD1 as a possible D gene (5 bases). V lost 4 bases to trimming and J lost 1 base, with 13 bases between them. This CDR3 region has 16 residues. Germline-derived CDR1 and CDR2 are SNHLY and FYNNEI. The CDR3 DNA follows: TGTGCCAGCAGTGGGGGTCGGACACTGAACACCGGGGAGCTGTTTTTT. Its protein is CASSGGRTLNTGELFF. The full variable domain, in which reference TRBV2 and TRBJ2-2 provide the parts outside the CDR3, is EPEVTQTPSHQVTQMGQEVILRCVPISNHLYFYWYRQILGQKVEFLVSFYNNEISEKSEIFDDQFSVERPDGSNFTLKIRSTKLEDSAMYFCASSGGRTLNTGELFFGEGSRLTVL.

This clone was counted between two and nine times. The gene calls are TRBV7-9 and TRBJ1-1; 10 bases are shared with TRBD1. J was trimmed by 5 bases and V by 6 bases; bases with no gene match: 12. The length of the CDR3 is 16 residues. Germline V lookup: CDR1 SEHNR, CDR2 FQNEAQ (reference sequence). DNA for the CDR3: TGTGCCAGCAGTTTCCCGACAGGGGGCATAGATACTGAAGCTTTCTTT. Protein: CASSFPTGGIDTEAFF.

The J gene is TRBJ1-1, the V gene TRBV5-1, with TRBD1 matching 7 bases. The CDR3 length is 14 residues. The germline V gene encodes CDR1 SGHRS and CDR2 YFSETQ. Trimming cost V 4 bases and J 4 bases; bases outside gene matches: 7. CDR3: CASSPPDRVTEAFF. CDR3 coding DNA: TGCGCCAGCAGCCCTCCCGACAGGGTCACTGAAGCTTTCTTT.

This chain links TRBV6-5 with TRBJ2-7, with 11 bases matching TRBD2. The CDR3 is 15 amino acids. Germline V gene sequence: CDR1 MNHEY, CDR2 SVGAGI. V lost 2 bases, J lost 3 bases, and 3 bases stayed unmatched. The CDR3, as DNA: TGTGCCAGCAGTTACGGACTAGCGGGTGTCTACGAGCAGTACTTC. As protein: CASSYGLAGVYEQYF.

The genes are TRBV7-2 and TRBJ1-2; 7 bases are a match to TRBD1. This CDR3 has 15 amino acids. Unmatched junction bases numbered 10, after V lost 5 bases and J lost 4 bases. Per germline, CDR1 SGHTA and CDR2 FQGNSA. The CDR3 DNA sequence: TGTGCCAGCAGCACAGGGGCAGGGGGTGTCTATGGCTACACCTTC. It encodes CASSTGAGGVYGYTF.

This chain uses TRBV24-1 with TRBJ1-4; 10 bases agree with TRBD1. V shed 4 bases, J shed 3 bases, and the junction held 7 bases outside the gene matches. The CDR3 totals 17 residues. CDR1 is KGHDR, CDR2 SFDVKD, per germline. The CDR3 coding sequence is TGTGCCACCAGTGACTCCGGAGGACAGGGGGCTAATGAAAAACTGTTTTTT. Amino acid sequence: CATSDSGGQGANEKLFF.

The rearrangement links TRBV5-1 to TRBJ2-1, with 11 bases identical to TRBD2. V trimming: 5 bases; J trimming: 5 bases; junction bases outside the gene matches: 12. CDR1 and CDR2 (germline): SGHRS, YFSETQ. The CDR3 length is 17 residues. The CDR3 region has the DNA TGCGCCAGCAGGAGGGGTGTACTAGCGGGGGAGAACAATGAGCAGTTCTTC. It encodes CASRRGVLAGENNEQFF.

This chain joins TRBV7-9 and TRBJ1-1; D is possibly TRBD1 (6 bases). The CDR3 has 17 residues. V lost 2 bases and J 0 bases, leaving 16 bases between the germline ends. Germline assignment: CDR1 SEHNR and CDR2 FQNEAQ (reference sequence). In DNA, the CDR3 is TGTGCCAGCAGCTTACTTGGCAGGGGCTATATGAACACTGAAGCTTTCTTT. It yields the protein CASSLLGRGYMNTEAFF.

On this clone: This same CDR3 is encoded by further DNA sequences in the sample. The chain joins TRBV15 to TRBJ2-1; D gene uncertain. In germline, CDR1 is LNHNV, CDR2 YYDKDF (reference sequence). Between the trimmed V and J ends, which lost 0 bases and 8 bases, there was a span of 8 bases. The CDR3 runs 13 residues. The CDR3 DNA sequence: TGTGCCACCAGCAGAGATCCGGGTGATGAGCAGTTCTTC. This codes for CATSRDPGDEQFF.

This chain connects TRBV7-6 to TRBJ1-4; no firm D call. V lost 5 bases to trimming and J lost 4 bases, with 14 bases between them. Germline V gives CDR1 SGHVS, CDR2 FNYEAQ. The CDR3 covers 15 residues. The CDR3 DNA is TGTGCCAGCAGCCTATACCGGGCGGGTAATGAAAAACTGTTTTTT. It codes for CASSLYRAGNEKLFF.

CDR3 nucleotide sequence: TGTGCCAGCAGTCCTTTAGCGGGGGGGCAGGATGAGCAGTTCTTC. The encoded protein is CASSPLAGGQDEQFF. V is TRBV27 and J is TRBJ2-1; 11 nucleotides match TRBD2. Germline CDR1 is MNHEY and CDR2 is SMNVEV (reference sequence). This CDR3 spans 15 amino acids. V shed 5 bases and J 8 bases; nucleotides not matched to a gene: 8.

This clone showed up just a few times. V usage is TRBV28 and J usage is TRBJ1-2, with D perhaps TRBD1 (5 bases). The V gene's germline CDR1 is MDHEN and CDR2 SYDVKM. Deletions cut 7 bases from V and 3 bases from J, with 21 bases between. The CDR3 is 16 residues long. This CDR3 reads CASTSPSLWGDYGYTF. Here the CDR3 DNA reads TGTGCCAGCACCTCCCCCTCCCTTTGGGGCGACTATGGCTACACCTTC.

The table lists this clone with a count of one. CDR3 DNA sequence: TGCGCCAGCAGCTTACAGGGGATAGAAGAAAAACTGTTTTTT. Amino acids: CASSLQGIEEKLFF. This chain joins TRBV5-1 and TRBJ1-4; TRBD1 agrees at 7 bases. In germline, CDR1 is SGHRS, CDR2 YFSETQ. Unmatched junction bases numbered 6, after V lost 2 bases and J lost 8 bases. The CDR3 totals 14 residues.

The chain recombines TRBV30 with TRBJ2-5; no definite D call. Germline V CDR1 and CDR2: GTSNPN, SVGIG (reference sequence). The CDR3 loop spans 12 amino acids. V was shortened by 2 bases and J by 4 bases, with 8 bases between the two germline ends. The DNA of the CDR3 is TGTGCCTGGAGTCGGTCGGGAGAGACCCAGTACTTC. This sequence encodes CAWSRSGETQYF.

This chain uses TRBV19 with TRBJ2-7; D perhaps matches TRBD2 (6 bases). The germline CDR1 and CDR2 sequences are LNHDA and SQIVND (reference sequence). The CDR3 is made up of 14 amino acids. Trimming removed 4 bases at V and 4 bases at J, with 14 bases between. CDR3 nucleotides: TGTGCCAGTAGTACTGGGAGTGCGGGATACGAGCAGTACTTC. This gives the protein CASSTGSAGYEQYF. The whole variable domain, filled in from reference TRBV19 and TRBJ2-7, reads DGGITQSPKYLFRKEGQNVTLSCEQNLNHDAMYWYRQDPGQGLRLIYYSQIVNDFQKGDIAEGYSVSREKKESFPLTVTSAQKNPTAFYLCASSTGSAGYEQYFGPGTRLTVT.

Only one count was recorded for this clone. This chain uses TRBV10-2 with TRBJ1-1; 8 bases fit TRBD1. The CDR3 length is 17 residues. V lost 3 bases, J lost 3 bases, and 12 bases stayed unmatched. Germline loops: CDR1 WSHSY, CDR2 SAAADI. The CDR3 sequence is CASSDTRPGQEDTEAFF. The CDR3 DNA reads as TGCGCCAGCAGTGATACTAGACCGGGACAGGAGGACACTGAAGCTTTCTTT.

V and J are TRBV19 and TRBJ2-2, with D possibly being TRBD2 (6 bases). This CDR3 has 14 amino acids. The V and J ends lost 6 bases and 5 bases respectively, with 13 bases between them. CDR1 and CDR2 (germline): LNHDA, SQIVND (reference sequence). CDR3 nucleotide sequence: TGTGCCAGTAGGACTAGTAGGGCAACCGGGGAGCTGTTTTTT. Protein sequence: CASRTSRATGELFF.

The count of this clone is one. V is TRBV7-2 and J is TRBJ1-2; tentatively, D is TRBD1 (5 bases). The CDR3 is 15 residues long. Germline V gives CDR1 SGHTA, CDR2 FQGNSA. Trimming left V 5 bases short and J 8 bases short, with 21 bases between. The CDR3 DNA reads as TGTGCCAGCAGCCCAACGTCGACGGCCTCAGGGGGCTACACCTTC. This translates into CASSPTSTASGGYTF.

This chain links TRBV11-2 with TRBJ2-2, with D maybe TRBD2 (6 bases). CDR3 length: 16 amino acids. Germline values: CDR1 SGHAT, CDR2 FQNNGV. Trimming left V 0 bases short and J 6 bases short, with 14 bases between. The chain's CDR3 is CASSLEEGWWAGELFF. The CDR3 DNA reads as TGTGCCAGCAGCTTAGAGGAGGGCTGGTGGGCCGGGGAGCTGTTTTTT.

The chain has TRBV7-9 and TRBJ1-1; possibly TRBD1 for D (6 bases). This CDR3 is built from 15 residues. Trimming took 3 bases from V and 0 from J, leaving 11 bases between them. Germline loops: CDR1 SEHNR, CDR2 FQNEAQ (reference sequence). CDR3 in amino acids: CASSFGGALNTEAFF. The CDR3 DNA sequence: TGTGCCAGCAGCTTTGGGGGGGCCTTGAACACTGAAGCTTTCTTT.

V usage is TRBV5-1 and J usage is TRBJ1-1, with 9 nucleotides matching TRBD1. The CDR3 is 16 amino acids. Germline V gene lookup returns CDR1 SGHRS and CDR2 YFSETQ. V gave up 4 bases and J gave up 0 bases; unmatched junction bases: 7. CDR3 residues: CASSDLGQGLNTEAFF. The DNA for the CDR3 is TGCGCCAGCAGCGACCTCGGACAGGGGTTGAACACTGAAGCTTTCTTT.

The chain recombines TRBV12-5 with TRBJ2-7; 7 nucleotides align to TRBD1. This CDR3 spans 14 amino acids. Losses at the gene ends were 6 bases for V and 2 bases for J; bases not matched to a gene: 7. The germline gives CDR1 LGHNT, CDR2 FRNRAP. CDR3 DNA: TGTGCTAGTGGAAGGGGGCAGCCAGCCTACGAGCAGTACTTC. Its protein product is CASGRGQPAYEQYF.